The rows below give T cell receptor beta chains drawn from one sample of a study of technical replicates of blood from several donors. Profiling relied on immunoSEQ multiplex PCR, and the TCRdb table lists in-frame clones only, not all of them. Counted here are tens of thousands of clones, 92% occurring once; the ten biggest clones make up around 3.6%. The sample comprised PBMCs. These receptors were collected from a human donor in good health. Some clones in this sample may be carry-over from other donors' samples. The CDR3 runs from the conserved cysteine through the conserved F or W. The order of the fields is J gene, clone size, V gene, D gene, CDR3 protein, CDR3 DNA. A D gene is named only where the DNA matches it firmly. Rows may omit the clone size; those that give it use once, few, many or a size class.

>TRBJ1-2|-|TRBV11-3|TRBD1
CASSQSGTGRTNYGYTF
TGTGCCAGCAGCCAATCCGGGACAGGGAGAACGAACTATGGCTACACCTTC
>TRBJ1-2|-|TRBV2|TRBD1
CASSTTGGGGYTF
TGTGCCAGCAGTACCACAGGGGGCGGTGGCTACACCTTC
>TRBJ2-2|-|TRBV30|TRBD1
CAWARDSTNTGELFF
TGTGCCTGGGCCCGGGACAGCACGAACACCGGGGAGCTGTTTTTT
>TRBJ2-7|-|TRBV19|TRBD2
CASSISLAGAYEQYF
TGTGCCAGTAGTATCTCGCTAGCGGGAGCCTACGAGCAGTACTTC
>TRBJ2-5|-|TRBV2|TRBD2
CAISGGWGETQYF
TGTGCCATAAGCGGGGGATGGGGAGAGACCCAGTACTTC
>TRBJ1-6|-|TRBV9|-
CASSVGPADSPLHF
TGTGCCAGCAGCGTAGGTCCGGCGGATTCACCCCTCCACTTT
>TRBJ2-3|-|TRBV7-9|-
CASSEGEDTQYF
TGTGCCAGCAGCGAGGGGGAGGATACGCAGTATTTT
>TRBJ1-1|-|TRBV6-6|-
CASDGGRTEAFF
TGTGCCAGCGACGGGGGACGGACTGAAGCTTTCTTT
>TRBJ1-6|-|TRBV7-2|TRBD1
CASSLAAWTGVYNSPLHF
TGTGCCAGCAGCTTAGCGGCCTGGACAGGGGTATATAATTCACCCCTCCACTTT
>TRBJ1-5|-|TRBV2|TRBD1
CASSRDRGGNQPQHF
TGTGCCAGCAGCCGCGACAGGGGCGGCAATCAGCCCCAGCATTTT
>TRBJ2-2|large|TRBV14|-
CASSQVQAGELFF
TGTGCCAGCAGCCAAGTTCAGGCCGGGGAGCTGTTTTTT
>TRBJ1-3|-|TRBV4-2|TRBD1
CASSQDFLGGDRNTIYF
TGTGCCAGCAGCCAAGACTTTCTAGGGGGCGACCGGAACACCATATATTTT
>TRBJ2-1|once|TRBV29-1|TRBD2
CSARGGGVAGDNEQFF
TGCAGCGCCCGAGGGGGGGGAGTAGCGGGGGACAATGAGCAGTTCTTC
>TRBJ2-3|-|TRBV19|TRBD2
CASSELAGNTDTQYF
TGTGCCAGTAGTGAACTAGCGGGTAACACAGATACGCAGTATTTT
>TRBJ2-1|-|TRBV6-5|TRBD2
CASTNGGANEQFF
TGTGCCAGCACCAACGGGGGGGCCAATGAGCAGTTCTTC
>TRBJ1-6|-|TRBV18|TRBD1
CASSLGQGSPLHF
TGTGCCAGCTCATTAGGACAGGGTTCACCCCTCCACTTT
>TRBJ1-4|once|TRBV29-1|-
CSVVLSNEKLFF
TGCAGCGTTGTTTTGAGTAATGAAAAACTGTTTTTT
>TRBJ2-7|-|TRBV29-1|-
CSVTYSSYEQYF
TGCAGCGTTACCTATAGCTCCTACGAGCAGTACTTC
>TRBJ2-2|-|TRBV4-1|-
CASSAREDTGELFF
TGCGCCAGCAGCGCCAGGGAAGACACCGGGGAGCTGTTTTTT
>TRBJ2-1|few|TRBV5-1|TRBD2
CASSEGTSRYNEQFF
TGCGCCAGCAGCGAGGGGACTAGTCGTTACAATGAGCAGTTCTTC
>TRBJ1-1|-|TRBV4-2|TRBD1
CASSQVGRGPMNTEAFF
TGTGCCAGCAGCCAAGTGGGCAGGGGGCCTATGAACACTGAAGCTTTCTTT
>TRBJ2-7|-|TRBV5-1|TRBD2
CASSSTSLVLEQYF
TGCGCCAGCAGCTCGACTAGCCTTGTCCTGGAGCAGTACTTC
>TRBJ1-1|-|TRBV7-2|TRBD1
CASSQGVAEAFF
TGTGCCAGCAGCCAGGGGGTGGCTGAAGCTTTCTTT
>TRBJ2-3|-|TRBV7-2|-
CASSLGARGTDTQYF
TGTGCCAGCAGCTTAGGGGCGAGGGGGACAGATACGCAGTATTTT
>TRBJ2-5|once|TRBV14|-
CASSPNIVKETQYF
TGTGCCAGCAGCCCCAACATCGTAAAAGAGACCCAGTACTTC
>TRBJ2-3|-|TRBV15|TRBD1
CATSIGTAGTDTQYF
TGTGCCACCAGCATTGGGACAGCGGGCACAGATACGCAGTATTTT
>TRBJ1-1|few|TRBV6-1|-
CASSPIPERGTEAFF
TGTGCCAGCAGCCCTATACCAGAGCGTGGCACTGAAGCTTTCTTT
>TRBJ2-1|-|TRBV29-1|-
CSVEEGTAYYNEQFF
TGCAGCGTTGAAGAGGGTACAGCATACTACAATGAGCAGTTCTTC
>TRBJ2-7|-|TRBV6-1|-
CASSDSSSYEQYF
TGTGCCAGCAGTGATTCGAGTAGCTACGAGCAGTACTTC
>TRBJ2-7|-|TRBV7-9|TRBD1
CASSSDRSSSYEQYF
TGTGCCAGCAGCTCGGACAGGTCGAGCTCCTACGAGCAGTACTTC
>TRBJ2-2|-|TRBV30|TRBD2
CAWSVASGSPAGAGELFF
TGTGCCTGGAGTGTGGCTAGCGGGAGCCCCGCTGGGGCCGGGGAGCTGTTTTTT
>TRBJ2-6|-|TRBV19|-
CASTWGQAGANVLTF
TGTGCCAGTACTTGGGGGCAGGCTGGGGCCAACGTCCTGACTTTC
>TRBJ2-1|-|TRBV18|TRBD2
CASSALAGGYNEQFF
TGTGCCAGCTCAGCACTAGCGGGGGGCTACAATGAGCAGTTCTTC
>TRBJ1-6|-|TRBV19|-
CASSREGSSPLHF
TGTGCCAGTAGTAGGGAGGGAAGCTCACCCCTCCACTTT
>TRBJ1-1|-|TRBV4-1|TRBD1
CASSQDSGRGTRNTEAFF
TGCGCCAGCAGCCAAGATAGCGGCAGGGGGACTCGGAACACTGAAGCTTTCTTT
>TRBJ1-4|-|TRBV5-1|TRBD1
CASSPGQRATNEKLFF
TGCGCCAGCAGCCCGGGACAGCGAGCAACTAATGAAAAACTGTTTTTT
>TRBJ1-2|-|TRBV10-3|-
CAITDRQDPGNYGYTF
TGTGCCATTACGGACCGACAGGACCCAGGAAACTATGGCTACACCTTC
>TRBJ1-2|-|TRBV7-2|-
CASSLGTFPYGYTF
TGTGCCAGCAGCTTAGGGACTTTCCCCTATGGCTACACCTTC
>TRBJ2-7|-|TRBV5-6|TRBD1
CASSLRQGVYEQYF
TGTGCCAGCAGCCTAAGACAGGGTGTCTACGAGCAGTACTTC
>TRBJ2-5|-|TRBV19|TRBD2
CASSGAGLAEETQYF
TGTGCCAGTAGTGGGGCGGGACTAGCGGAAGAGACCCAGTACTTC
>TRBJ1-6|few|TRBV6-5|-
CASTEVGSNSPLHF
TGTGCCAGCACCGAGGTTGGTTCTAATTCACCCCTCCACTTT
>TRBJ1-4|-|TRBV4-1|-
CASSLTVYRRLATNEKLFF
TGCGCCAGCAGCCTCACGGTTTACAGGCGGCTGGCAACTAATGAAAAACTGTTTTTT
>TRBJ2-5|-|TRBV5-1|TRBD2
CASSAGPGGETQYF
TGCGCCAGCAGCGCGGGCCCGGGAGGAGAGACCCAGTACTTC
>TRBJ2-5|-|TRBV7-9|TRBD2
CASSLAAGEETQYF
TGTGCCAGCAGCTTAGCAGCGGGAGAAGAGACCCAGTACTTC
>TRBJ2-4|-|TRBV4-2|TRBD1
CASSQTGAAGNIQYF
TGTGCCAGCAGCCAAACAGGGGCCGCCGGAAACATTCAGTACTTC
>TRBJ2-5|-|TRBV6-6|-
CASKQGGGQETQYF
TGTGCCAGCAAACAGGGAGGGGGCCAAGAGACCCAGTACTTC
>TRBJ2-7|-|TRBV13|TRBD2
CASSVSSGRWSYEQYF
TGTGCCAGCAGCGTCTCTAGCGGGAGGTGGTCCTACGAGCAGTACTTC
>TRBJ1-2|-|TRBV7-9|-
CASSSQGYNYGYTF
TGTGCCAGCAGCTCACAGGGCTATAACTATGGCTACACCTTC
>TRBJ2-7|-|TRBV5-1|-
CASSLSGSSYEQYF
TGCGCCAGCAGCCTGTCCGGTAGCTCCTACGAGCAGTACTTC
>TRBJ1-1|-|TRBV18|TRBD1
CASSPKGQGSNTEAFF
TGTGCCAGCTCACCCAAGGGACAGGGGTCGAACACTGAAGCTTTCTTT
>TRBJ1-2|-|TRBV6-6|-
CASSYSRGAGGYTF
TGTGCCAGCAGTTACTCCCGGGGGGCTGGTGGCTACACCTTC
>TRBJ1-2|-|TRBV28|-
CASSVGGAGYTF
TGTGCCAGCAGTGTTGGAGGGGCCGGCTACACCTTC